A single sample is the source of the 24 T cell receptor beta chains below, sequenced in a study of T cells in localized non-small cell lung cancer. Measured with immunoSEQ multiplex PCR; TCRdb has only the in-frame clones, and not every one. The sample lists 45,000 to 70,000 clones, 75% to 90% seen once, with less than 6% in the top ten. The material sequenced was peripheral blood, taken before any cancer treatment. The source of these receptors is a woman aged 35 to 69 with stage I lung adenocarcinoma.

The V and J genes are TRBV15 and TRBJ2-1; D is possibly TRBD1 (5 bases). The CDR3 has 13 amino acids. CDR1 and CDR2 from the germline V gene are LNHNV and YYDKDF (reference sequence). Trimming removed 5 bases from V and 6 bases from J, with 11 bases in between. CDR3 in amino acids: CATSSLRGNEQFF. The CDR3 region has the DNA TGTGCCACCAGCTCCCTAAGGGGCAATGAGCAGTTCTTC.

V gene TRBV11-2 combines with J gene TRBJ1-3, with a possible D match to TRBD1 (6 bases). V was pared by 4 bases and J by 7 bases, with 14 bases between. Germline CDR1 and CDR2: SGHAT and FQNNGV. The CDR3 totals 14 residues. The CDR3 DNA follows: TGTGCCAGCAGCTCAGGGGTTCTGAAGAACACCATATATTTT. Amino acid sequence: CASSSGVLKNTIYF.

J is TRBJ1-5 and V is TRBV4-1, with TRBD1 matching over 8 bases. Losses at the gene ends were 3 bases for V and 5 bases for J; bases not matched to a gene: 6. The CDR3 covers 15 residues. Germline CDR1 MGHRA, CDR2 YSYEKL. CDR3 protein: CASSQRQGLDQPQHF. CDR3 sequence (DNA): TGCGCCAGCAGCCAGAGACAGGGGTTGGATCAGCCCCAGCATTTT.

The chain couples TRBV7-8 to TRBJ2-7; D uncertain. The germline CDR1 and CDR2 sequences are SGHVS and FQNEAQ. The CDR3 has 13 residues. V gave up 5 bases and J gave up 5 bases, with 13 bases separating them. The CDR3 DNA is TGTGCCAGCAGCCTCGGCTCAACAGACGAGCAGTACTTC. Its translation: CASSLGSTDEQYF. Full variable domain (outside the CDR3, taken from reference TRBV7-8 and TRBJ2-7): GAGVSQSPRYKVAKRGQDVALRCDPISGHVSLFWYQQALGQGPEFLTYFQNEAQLDKSGLPSDRFFAERPEGSVSTLKIQRTQQEDSAVYLCASSLGSTDEQYFGPGTRLTVT.

V usage is TRBV6-5 and J usage is TRBJ1-5; 8 bases map to TRBD1. The trim removed 4 bases at V and 5 bases at J, leaving 1 base unmatched. The CDR3 has 13 residues. Germline loops: CDR1 MNHEY, CDR2 SVGAGI. CDR3 region: CASSWDRHQPQHF. CDR3 DNA: TGTGCCAGCAGTTGGGACAGGCATCAGCCCCAGCATTTT.

V gene TRBV7-9 combines with J gene TRBJ1-1; D not certain. Trimming cost V 5 bases and J 1 base, with 11 bases left between them. CDR3 size: 14 residues. Germline V gene data show CDR1 as SEHNR and CDR2 as FQNEAQ (reference sequence). The DNA of the CDR3 is TGTGCCAGCAGCGCAGACGGAAGGAACACTGAAGCTTTCTTT. It encodes CASSADGRNTEAFF.

The chain uses TRBV9 and TRBJ2-1; 9 bases map to TRBD2. V shed 4 bases and J 3 bases; nucleotides not matched to a gene: 8. The CDR3 extends over 16 amino acids. Germline loops: CDR1 SGDLS, CDR2 YYNGEE. CDR3 DNA sequence: TGTGCCAGCAGCTTCCGGACTAGCGAAGTCTACAATGAGCAGTTCTTC. Its protein product is CASSFRTSEVYNEQFF.

The chain's CDR3 is CASSGAGAITDTQYF. In nucleotides, the CDR3 is TGTGCCAGCAGTGGAGCGGGGGCCATCACAGATACGCAGTATTTT. The chain joins TRBV6-1 to TRBJ2-3; 8 positions agree with TRBD2. CDR1 and CDR2 (germline): MNHNS, SASEGT. The CDR3 runs to 15 residues. Losses at the gene ends were 4 bases for V and 2 bases for J; bases not matched to a gene: 5.

The V and J genes are TRBV5-1 and TRBJ2-5, with 11 bases fitting TRBD2. Losses at the gene ends were 1 base for V and 4 bases for J; bases not matched to a gene: 6. This CDR3 comprises 16 residues. Germline values: CDR1 SGHRS, CDR2 YFSETQ. This CDR3 reads CASSLSLAGGTETQYF. The CDR3 DNA reads TGCGCCAGCAGCTTGTCCCTAGCGGGGGGAACAGAGACCCAGTACTTC.

This chain joins TRBV7-2 and TRBJ1-2; tentatively, D is TRBD1 (6 bases). This CDR3 contains 15 residues. In germline, CDR1 is SGHTA, CDR2 FQGNSA. V was pared by 3 bases and J by 2 bases, with 13 bases between. The CDR3: CASSFLGAGNYGYTF. The CDR3 DNA reads TGTGCCAGCAGCTTTTTGGGGGCAGGGAACTATGGCTACACCTTC.

The V call is TRBV11-2, the J call TRBJ2-1; D may be TRBD2 (7 bases). Trimming removed 2 bases at V and 4 bases at J, with 12 bases between. Germline V gene sequence: CDR1 SGHAT, CDR2 FQNNGV. The CDR3 spans 15 residues. CDR3 protein: CASSLSAGAYNEQFF. DNA for the CDR3: TGTGCCAGCAGCTTAAGTGCGGGGGCTTACAATGAGCAGTTCTTC.

This chain connects TRBV12-5 to TRBJ2-2; 12 bases are shared with TRBD1. This CDR3 region has 15 residues. Trimming took 6 bases from V and 4 from J; bases not matched to a gene: 3. In germline, CDR1 is LGHNT, CDR2 FRNRAP. The CDR3 sequence: CASGGQGALTGELFF. In DNA form, the CDR3 reads TGTGCTAGTGGGGGACAGGGGGCGCTCACCGGGGAGCTGTTTTTT.

This chain links TRBV6-1 with TRBJ1-5, with D possibly TRBD1 on 5 matching bases. V lost 4 bases to trimming and J lost 3 bases, with 13 bases between them. Germline V gene lookup returns CDR1 MNHNS and CDR2 SASEGT. The CDR3 is made up of 15 amino acids. The chain's CDR3 is CASSAGIGFNQPQHF. DNA for the CDR3: TGTGCCAGCAGTGCAGGGATCGGTTTCAATCAGCCCCAGCATTTT.

The chain links TRBV9 to TRBJ1-1; D possibly corresponds to TRBD1 (6 bases). The CDR3 extends over 12 amino acids. The V gene lost 0 bases and the J gene lost 6 bases, with 6 bases spanning the gap. Germline V gives CDR1 SGDLS, CDR2 YYNGEE. The CDR3 region is CASSVEGAEAFF. The DNA for the CDR3 is TGTGCCAGCAGCGTAGAGGGGGCTGAAGCTTTCTTT.

The genes are TRBV28 and TRBJ2-7; no clear D. The germline V gene has CDR1 MDHEN and CDR2 SYDVKM. The CDR3 has 17 residues. The ends were cut back, 2 bases at V and 1 base at J, with 18 bases in the middle. CDR3 loop: CASSLVNLRLSSYEQYF. DNA for the CDR3: TGTGCCAGCAGTTTAGTGAACCTTCGACTGTCTTCCTACGAGCAGTACTTC.

This clone was observed a single time. The gene calls are TRBV6-5 and TRBJ2-7, with TRBD1 matching over 9 bases. The germline CDR1 and CDR2 sequences are MNHEY and SVGAGI. Trimming cost V 4 bases and J 2 bases; bases outside gene matches: 0. The CDR3 covers 13 residues. Here the CDR3 reads CASSWDRAYEQYF. The CDR3 DNA reads TGTGCCAGCAGTTGGGACAGGGCCTACGAGCAGTACTTC.

This clone occurred once. This sequence joins TRBV7-2 and TRBJ2-3; TRBD1 aligns across 7 bases. The CDR3 runs 15 residues. CDR1 is SGHTA, CDR2 FQGNSA, per germline. Trimming cost V 1 base and J 5 bases; bases outside gene matches: 6. The CDR3 region is CASSLGDRGRDTQYF. CDR3 nucleotides: TGTGCCAGCAGCTTAGGGGACAGAGGTAGAGATACGCAGTATTTT. Full variable domain (rest looked up from reference TRBV7-2 and TRBJ2-3): GAGVSQSPSNKVTEKGKDVELRCDPISGHTALYWYRQSLGQGLEFLIYFQGNSAPDKSGLPSDRFSAERTGGSVSTLTIQRTQQEDSAVYLCASSLGDRGRDTQYFGPGTRLTVL.

The rearrangement joins TRBV7-9 to TRBJ1-5; weak D call: TRBD1 (6 bases). Trimming shortened V by 1 base and J by 2 bases, and 9 bases separated the two germline ends. Germline CDR1 and CDR2: SEHNR and FQNEAQ (reference sequence). This CDR3 spans 15 amino acids. The CDR3 DNA is TGTGCCAGCAGCTTAGGAGCAGGGGGCAATCAGCCCCAGCATTTT. Amino acid sequence: CASSLGAGGNQPQHF.

The chain recombines TRBV11-2 with TRBJ1-1; 9 positions agree with TRBD1. The CDR3 has 13 amino acids. Germline CDR1 is SGHAT and CDR2 is FQNNGV. V shed 11 bases, J shed 1 base, and the junction held 5 bases outside the gene matches. CDR3 DNA: TGTGCCGGACAGGGGCAGCCGAACACTGAAGCTTTCTTT. Encoded protein: CAGQGQPNTEAFF.

The gene calls are TRBV5-1 and TRBJ1-2; the match to TRBD1 covers 8 bases. With V trimmed by 0 bases and J by 7 bases, 2 bases remained unmatched. The CDR3 spans 13 residues. Germline-derived CDR1 and CDR2 are SGHRS and YFSETQ. The CDR3 here is CASSLETGAGYTF. The CDR3, as DNA: TGCGCCAGCAGCTTGGAGACAGGGGCTGGCTACACCTTC.

The count of this clone is one. This chain connects TRBV6-5 to TRBJ1-4, with 7 positions matching TRBD1. Per the germline V gene, CDR1 is MNHEY and CDR2 is SVGAGI. The CDR3 runs to 14 residues. With V trimmed by 0 bases and J by 8 bases, 3 bases remained unmatched. CDR3 bases: TGTGCCAGCAGTTACTCCGGGACAGTGGAAAAACTGTTTTTT. Residues: CASSYSGTVEKLFF.

The CDR3: CASSFTTGNKEQFF. Written as DNA, the CDR3 is TGTGCCAGCAGCTTCACCACGGGAAATAAAGAGCAGTTCTTC. The V gene is TRBV5-6, the J gene TRBJ2-1; TRBD2 might be the D (5 bases). The CDR3 spans 14 residues. Germline CDR1 is SGHDT and CDR2 is YYEEEE. The V and J ends lost 2 bases and 10 bases respectively, with 16 bases between them.

The chain combines TRBV6-5 with TRBJ1-3; tentatively, D is TRBD1 (5 bases). The CDR3 sequence is 15 residues long. V was trimmed by 6 bases and J by 2 bases, leaving 14 bases between them. Germline CDR1 and CDR2: MNHEY and SVGAGI. The CDR3 nucleotides read TGTGCCAGCAGGAGAAGTACGGGGGCTGGAAACACCATATATTTT. Amino acids: CASRRSTGAGNTIYF.

This chain joins TRBV11-2 and TRBJ1-1; possibly TRBD1 for D (5 bases). This CDR3 has 15 residues. V shed 1 base and J shed 2 bases, with 11 bases lying between them. Germline CDR1 is SGHAT and CDR2 is FQNNGV. This chain's CDR3 is CASSLGGVTNTEAFF. Here the CDR3 DNA reads TGTGCCAGCAGCTTAGGGGGGGTAACCAACACTGAAGCTTTCTTT.